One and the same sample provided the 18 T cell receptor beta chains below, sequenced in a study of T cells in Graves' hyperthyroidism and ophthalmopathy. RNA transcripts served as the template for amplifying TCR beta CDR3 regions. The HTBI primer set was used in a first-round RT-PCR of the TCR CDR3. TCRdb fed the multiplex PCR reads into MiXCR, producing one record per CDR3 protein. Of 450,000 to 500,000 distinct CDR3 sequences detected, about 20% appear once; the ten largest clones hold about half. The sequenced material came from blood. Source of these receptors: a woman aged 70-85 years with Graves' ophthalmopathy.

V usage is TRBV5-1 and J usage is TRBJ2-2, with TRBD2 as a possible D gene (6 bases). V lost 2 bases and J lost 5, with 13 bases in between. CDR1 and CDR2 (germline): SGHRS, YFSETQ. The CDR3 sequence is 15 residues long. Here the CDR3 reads CASSFRDSGTGELFF. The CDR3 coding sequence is TGCGCCAGCAGCTTTAGGGACTCCGGGACCGGGGAGCTGTTTTTT.

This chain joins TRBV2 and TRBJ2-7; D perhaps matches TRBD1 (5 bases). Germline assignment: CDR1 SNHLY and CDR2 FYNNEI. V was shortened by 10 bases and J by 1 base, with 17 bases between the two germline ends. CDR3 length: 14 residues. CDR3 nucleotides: TGTGCCACCACCGCCTTCAGGGTGTCCTACGAGCAGTACTTC. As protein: CATTAFRVSYEQYF.

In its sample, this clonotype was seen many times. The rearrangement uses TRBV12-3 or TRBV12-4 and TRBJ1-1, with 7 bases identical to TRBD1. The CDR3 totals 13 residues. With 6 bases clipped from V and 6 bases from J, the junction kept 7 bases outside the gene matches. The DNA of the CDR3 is TGTGCCAGCAGCCGAAACAGGGGAGCTGAAGCTTTCTTT. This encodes CASSRNRGAEAFF.

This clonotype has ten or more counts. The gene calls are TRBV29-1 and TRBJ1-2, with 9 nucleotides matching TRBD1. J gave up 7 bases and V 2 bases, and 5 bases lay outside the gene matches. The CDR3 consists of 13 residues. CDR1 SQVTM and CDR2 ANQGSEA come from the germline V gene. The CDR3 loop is CSVEKTGGPGYTF. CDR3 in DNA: TGCAGCGTTGAAAAAACAGGGGGCCCTGGCTACACCTTC.

The chain's CDR3 is CAWSVAGNQPQHF. CDR3 sequence (DNA): TGTGCCTGGAGTGTAGCGGGAAATCAGCCCCAGCATTTT. V gene TRBV30 combines with J gene TRBJ1-5; D is undetermined. Trimming removed 0 bases at V and 4 bases at J, with 7 bases between. The CDR3 totals 13 residues. CDR1 is GTSNPN and CDR2 is SVGIG in the germline V gene (reference sequence).

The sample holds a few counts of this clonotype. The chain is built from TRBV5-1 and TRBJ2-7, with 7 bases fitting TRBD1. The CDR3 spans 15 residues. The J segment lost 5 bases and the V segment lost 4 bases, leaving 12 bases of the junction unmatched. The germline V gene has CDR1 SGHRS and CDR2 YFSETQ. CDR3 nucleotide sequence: TGCGCCAGCAGCACCACGCCGGGACAGTTCGACGAGCAGTACTTC. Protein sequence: CASSTTPGQFDEQYF.

The CDR3 nucleotides are TGTGCCAGCACTATGGGACAGGGAGGCAATCAGCCCCAGCATTTT. Its translation is CASTMGQGGNQPQHF. The rearrangement uses TRBV2 and TRBJ1-5, with 9 bases identical to TRBD1. V dropped 7 bases and J dropped 2; count of bases not matched to a gene: 6. The CDR3 totals 15 residues. Germline CDR1 reads SNHLY; CDR2 reads FYNNEI.

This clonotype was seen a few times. The CDR3 sequence is CASTDFTGTGVIYGYTF. In nucleotides, the CDR3 is TGTGCCAGCACGGATTTTACCGGGACAGGGGTCATCTATGGCTACACCTTC. The rearrangement joins TRBV28 to TRBJ1-2; 10 nucleotides agree with TRBD1. The V segment lost 7 bases and the J segment 4 bases; nucleotides outside the gene matches: 15. CDR3 length equals 17 residues. Looked up from germline, CDR1 is MDHEN and CDR2 is SYDVKM.

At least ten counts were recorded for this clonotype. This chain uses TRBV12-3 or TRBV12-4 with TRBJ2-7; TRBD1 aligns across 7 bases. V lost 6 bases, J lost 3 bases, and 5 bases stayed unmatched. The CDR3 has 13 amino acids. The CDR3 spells CASRRDSYYEQYF. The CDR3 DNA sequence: TGTGCCAGCAGAAGGGACAGCTACTACGAGCAGTACTTC.

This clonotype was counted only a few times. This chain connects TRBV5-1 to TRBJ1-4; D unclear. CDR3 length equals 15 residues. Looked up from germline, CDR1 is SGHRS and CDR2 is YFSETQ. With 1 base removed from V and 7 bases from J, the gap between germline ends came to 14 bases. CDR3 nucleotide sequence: TGCGCCAGCAGCTTGTACAACCAGGTCGGTGAAAAACTGTTTTTT. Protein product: CASSLYNQVGEKLFF.

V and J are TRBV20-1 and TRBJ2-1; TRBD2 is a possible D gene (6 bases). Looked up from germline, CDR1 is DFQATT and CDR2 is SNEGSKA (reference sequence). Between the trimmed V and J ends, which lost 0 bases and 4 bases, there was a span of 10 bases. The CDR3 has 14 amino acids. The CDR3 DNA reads TGCAGTGCTAGAGATGGACTACCATACAATGAGCAGTTCTTC. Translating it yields CSARDGLPYNEQFF.

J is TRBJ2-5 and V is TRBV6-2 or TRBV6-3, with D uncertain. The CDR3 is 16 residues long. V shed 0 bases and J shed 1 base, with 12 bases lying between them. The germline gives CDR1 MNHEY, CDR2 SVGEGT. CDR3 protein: CASSYSIMEGQETQYF. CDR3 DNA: TGTGCCAGCAGTTACTCGATTATGGAAGGCCAAGAGACCCAGTACTTC.

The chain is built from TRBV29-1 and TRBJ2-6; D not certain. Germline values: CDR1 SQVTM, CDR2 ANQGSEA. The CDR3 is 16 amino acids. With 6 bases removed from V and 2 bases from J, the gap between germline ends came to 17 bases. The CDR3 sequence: CSVAATPGPGANVLTF. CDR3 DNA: TGCAGCGTCGCGGCCACCCCCGGGCCTGGGGCCAACGTCCTGACTTTC.

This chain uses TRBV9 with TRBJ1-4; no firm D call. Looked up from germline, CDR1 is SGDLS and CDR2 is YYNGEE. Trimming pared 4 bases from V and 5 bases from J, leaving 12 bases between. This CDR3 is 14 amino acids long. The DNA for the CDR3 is TGTGCCAGCAGCCCCGATGGGCGGAATGAAAAACTGTTTTTT. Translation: CASSPDGRNEKLFF.

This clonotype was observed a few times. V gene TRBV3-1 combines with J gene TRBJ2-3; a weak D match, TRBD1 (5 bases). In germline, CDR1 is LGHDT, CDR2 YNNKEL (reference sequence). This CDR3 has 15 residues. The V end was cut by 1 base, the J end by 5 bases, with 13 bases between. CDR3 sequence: CASSQAGIVGDTQYF. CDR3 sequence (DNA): TGTGCCAGCAGCCAAGCAGGGATTGTAGGAGATACGCAGTATTTT.

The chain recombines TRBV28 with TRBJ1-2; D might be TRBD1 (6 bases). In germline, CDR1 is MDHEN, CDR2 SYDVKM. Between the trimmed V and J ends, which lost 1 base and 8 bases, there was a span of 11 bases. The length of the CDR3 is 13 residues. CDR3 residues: CASSLLGALGYTF. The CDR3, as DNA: TGTGCCAGCAGTTTATTGGGGGCGCTCGGCTACACCTTC.

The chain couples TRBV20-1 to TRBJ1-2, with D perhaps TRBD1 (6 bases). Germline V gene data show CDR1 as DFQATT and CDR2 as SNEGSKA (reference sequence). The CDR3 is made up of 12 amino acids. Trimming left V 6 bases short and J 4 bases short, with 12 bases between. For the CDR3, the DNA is TGCAGTGCCTCCGGGGGCGGCTATGGCTACACCTTC. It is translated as CSASGGGYGYTF.

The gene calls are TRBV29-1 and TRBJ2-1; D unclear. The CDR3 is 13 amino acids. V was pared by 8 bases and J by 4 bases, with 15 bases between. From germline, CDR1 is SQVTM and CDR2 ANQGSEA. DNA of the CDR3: TGCAGCTTTAAGAGTCCTAGGTACAATGAGCAGTTCTTC. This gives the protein CSFKSPRYNEQFF.